What follows is one T cell receptor (beta chain) and its context. This specimen comes from a study of blood T cell repertoires in COVID-19. Across the study: Collection of acute and convalescent COVID-19 samples took place in the United States, Italy and Spain. Nucleic acid was either cDNA or gDNA, and it came from T cells, B-cell-depleted T cells, or PBMCs.

Per the study methods: Amplified reference gene primers provided the basis for estimating nucleated cell counts. Clones were read by immunoSEQ multiplex PCR, and TCRdb kept only the in-frame ones, dropping some. The V and J calls and clone size come from that table; D and trimming were worked out from the DNA. This table holds about 140,000 clones, around 80% found once. Germline CDR1 reads MDHEN; CDR2 reads SYDVKM. Trimming removed 2 bases from V and 6 bases from J; junction bases left unmatched: 6. The CDR3 totals 15 residues. Sequenced input: peripheral blood. The clonotype comes from a man older than 75 with acute or convalescent COVID-19. The chain has TRBV28 and TRBJ2-2, with TRBD1 matching 7 bases. The CDR3 DNA follows: TGTGCCAGCAGTTTAGACAGGGTGGGGTCCGGGGAGCTGTTTTTT. It is translated as CASSLDRVGSGELFF. The full variable domain, its missing parts supplied by reference TRBV28 and TRBJ2-2, is DVKVTQSSRYLVKRTGEKVFLECVQDMDHENMFWYRQDPGLGLRLIYFSYDVKMKEKGDIPEGYSVSREKKERFSLILESASTNQTSMYLCASSLDRVGSGELFFGEGSRLTVL.